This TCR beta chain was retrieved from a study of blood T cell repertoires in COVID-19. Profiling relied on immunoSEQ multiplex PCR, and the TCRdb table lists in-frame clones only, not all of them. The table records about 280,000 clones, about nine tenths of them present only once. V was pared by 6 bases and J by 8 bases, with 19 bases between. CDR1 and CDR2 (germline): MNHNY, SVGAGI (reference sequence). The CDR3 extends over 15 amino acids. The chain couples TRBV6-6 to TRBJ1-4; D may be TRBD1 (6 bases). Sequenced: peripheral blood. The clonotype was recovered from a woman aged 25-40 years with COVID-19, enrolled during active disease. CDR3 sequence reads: CASRRTGTPTEKLFF. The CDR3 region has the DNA TGTGCCAGCAGGCGAACCGGGACACCAACAGAAAAACTGTTTTTT.